The next 22 T cell receptor beta chains were all read from a single sample in a study of response to subunit inactivated influenza vaccine. TCRdb called the RT-PCR reads again in MiXCR, with one record for every CDR3 protein. The sample has 600,000 to 850,000 distinct CDR3 sequences; about 15% are singletons. The sequences come from PBMCs from blood, collected 14 to 15 days before vaccination. The receptors shown here come from a man aged 50 or older who received an inactivated influenza vaccine.

At least ten counts were recorded for this clonotype. The rearrangement joins TRBV4-3 to TRBJ2-2, with D possibly being TRBD2 (6 bases). The CDR3 has 19 amino acids. CDR1 and CDR2 (germline): LGHNA, YSLEER. Trimming removed 4 bases at V and 1 base at J, with 22 bases between. CDR3 nucleotides: TGCGCCAGCAGCCCCGGAGGGTTGGTCCTCAGGAGGAACACCGGGGAGCTGTTTTTT. Protein: CASSPGGLVLRRNTGELFF.

This clonotype has only a few counts. V usage is TRBV6-2 or TRBV6-3 and J usage is TRBJ2-2; TRBD1 matches at 8 bases. This CDR3 has 14 amino acids. Germline-derived CDR1 and CDR2 are MNHEY and SVGEGT. With 8 bases clipped from V and 6 bases from J, the junction kept 8 bases outside the gene matches. CDR3 loop: CASGKQGVAGELFF. In nucleotides, the CDR3 is TGTGCCAGCGGTAAACAGGGGGTAGCCGGGGAGCTGTTTTTT.

This chain uses TRBV2 with TRBJ1-5; D call uncertain. In germline, CDR1 is SNHLY, CDR2 FYNNEI. Trimming removed 7 bases at V and 0 bases at J, with 13 bases between. CDR3 length: 15 residues. The CDR3 is CASTEDFYSNQPQHF. The CDR3 DNA follows: TGTGCCAGCACGGAGGATTTTTATAGCAATCAGCCCCAGCATTTT.

This clonotype appeared a few times. The chain combines TRBV28 with TRBJ2-7, with 9 bases lining up with TRBD2. With V trimmed by 1 base and J by 0 bases, 1 base remained unmatched. Germline V CDR1 and CDR2: MDHEN, SYDVKM. The CDR3 extends over 15 amino acids. The CDR3 loop is CASSLLAGDSYEQYF. In nucleotides, the CDR3 is TGTGCCAGCAGTTTATTAGCGGGGGACTCCTACGAGCAGTACTTC.

In its sample, this clonotype was seen a few times. This chain uses TRBV12-3 or TRBV12-4 with TRBJ2-7; tentative D call: TRBD1 (6 bases). CDR3 length: 14 residues. V dropped 7 bases and J dropped 0 bases, with 13 bases sitting between them. CDR3 bases: TGTGCCAGCACCGACAGGCCGCACTCCTACGAGCAGTACTTC. Residues: CASTDRPHSYEQYF.

The rearrangement links TRBV6-1 to TRBJ2-2; 9 bases align to TRBD1. The CDR3 contains 16 residues. CDR1 is MNHNS and CDR2 is SASEGT in the germline V gene. V lost 6 bases, J lost 6 bases, and 11 bases stayed unmatched. The CDR3 DNA reads TGTGCCAGCAGCTTTAACAGGGGGCGCATCGCCGGGGAGCTGTTTTTT. Translating gives CASSFNRGRIAGELFF.

The chain is built from TRBV4-1 and TRBJ2-4; 8 positions match TRBD1. The CDR3 totals 17 residues. In germline, CDR1 is MGHRA, CDR2 YSYEKL. V was clipped by 0 bases and J by 1 base; unmatched bases: 5. The CDR3 nucleotides are TGCGCCAGCAGCCAAGATTGGCAGGGGGCGGCCAAAAACATTCAGTACTTC. It translates to CASSQDWQGAAKNIQYF.

In its sample, this clonotype was seen a few times. One end of the junction does not line up with germline, which may come from a read error. The J gene is TRBJ1-1, the V gene TRBV20-1, with a weak D call TRBD1 (6 bases). CDR3 length: 15 amino acids. Germline V CDR1 and CDR2: DFQATT, SNEGSKA (reference sequence). The CDR3 DNA reads as TGCAGTGCTGAGGGGGGCGAGATCGTGAAGACTGAAGCTTTCTTT. Its translation: CSAEGGEIVKTEAFF.

This clonotype was counted between two and nine times. J is TRBJ2-6 and V is TRBV5-6; D not certain. Trimming took 0 bases from V and 0 from J, leaving 16 bases between them. The CDR3 has 19 amino acids. Germline CDR1 reads SGHDT; CDR2 reads YYEEEE. The CDR3 nucleotides are TGTGCCAGCAGCTTGGTCTATCTTGGGCGAGACTCTGGGGCCAACGTCCTGACTTTC. Its protein is CASSLVYLGRDSGANVLTF.

The table lists this clonotype with a few counts. The chain is built from TRBV28 and TRBJ2-3; 9 bases agree with TRBD2. J lost 0 bases, V lost 6 bases, and 10 bases had no gene match. The germline V gene encodes CDR1 MDHEN and CDR2 SYDVKM. CDR3 length: 17 amino acids. The chain's CDR3 is CASREVSGSRSTDTQYF. The CDR3, as DNA: TGTGCCAGCAGGGAAGTTAGCGGGAGCCGTAGCACAGATACGCAGTATTTT.

V and J are TRBV2 and TRBJ2-1; D possibly corresponds to TRBD1 (6 bases). The CDR3 loop spans 14 amino acids. Trimming removed 7 bases at V and 10 bases at J, with 20 bases between. CDR1 and CDR2 from the germline V gene are SNHLY and FYNNEI. The CDR3 DNA reads TGTGCCAGCACCCCCGCCAGGGGATGGAACGAGCAGTTCTTC. Amino acid sequence: CASTPARGWNEQFF.

The sample holds a few counts of this clonotype. The gene calls are TRBV20-1 and TRBJ1-6, with D tentatively TRBD1 (5 bases). Germline V gives CDR1 DFQATT, CDR2 SNEGSKA (reference sequence). The V gene lost 3 bases and the J gene lost 10 bases, with 16 bases spanning the gap. This CDR3 is built from 14 residues. The DNA for the CDR3 is TGCAGTGCTAGCACGGGGCATCTGAAATCACCCCTCCACTTT. Encoded protein: CSASTGHLKSPLHF.

The chain is built from TRBV12-3 or TRBV12-4 and TRBJ2-1, with D possibly being TRBD1 or TRBD2 (6 bases each). V gave up 6 bases and J gave up 11 bases, with 20 bases separating them. This CDR3 is built from 14 residues. The CDR3 sequence is CASSSGGDLVKQFF. The CDR3 DNA reads as TGTGCCAGCAGCTCCGGGGGCGACCTGGTTAAGCAGTTCTTC.

The chain has TRBV7-2 and TRBJ2-1; maybe TRBD2 (5 bases). Germline values: CDR1 SGHTA, CDR2 FQGNSA. This CDR3 spans 15 amino acids. V shed 5 bases and J shed 2 bases, with 13 bases lying between them. CDR3 DNA: TGTGCCAGCAGCGCCGGAGGCAGAACCTACAATGAGCAGTTCTTC. Translating it yields CASSAGGRTYNEQFF.

The gene calls are TRBV15 and TRBJ2-7; 10 nucleotides match TRBD1. CDR1 and CDR2 from the germline V gene are LNHNV and YYDKDF (reference sequence). This CDR3 spans 14 amino acids. Trimming at V came to 5 bases and at J to 4 bases, leaving 5 bases not matched to a gene. CDR3 in DNA: TGTGCCACCAGCTGGGGACAGGGGAATTACGAGCAGTACTTC. Amino acid sequence: CATSWGQGNYEQYF.

The rearrangement links TRBV30 to TRBJ2-3; TRBD2 matches 8 bases. Looked up from germline, CDR1 is GTSNPN and CDR2 is SVGIG (reference sequence). V lost 2 bases and J lost 1; bases outside the gene matches: 2. The CDR3 totals 14 residues. CDR3 nucleotides: TGTGCCTGGAGTTGGCGGGGGGGCACAGATACGCAGTATTTT. It translates to CAWSWRGGTDTQYF. Full variable domain (missing parts from reference TRBV30 and TRBJ2-3): SQTIHQWPATLVQPVGSPLSLECTVEGTSNPNLYWYRQAAGRGLQLLFYSVGIGQISSEVPQNLSASRPQDRQFILSSKKLLLSDSGFYLCAWSWRGGTDTQYFGPGTRLTVL.

J is TRBJ1-3 and V is TRBV12-3 or TRBV12-4; 11 bases are a match to TRBD1. V dropped 6 bases and J dropped 4; count of bases not matched to a gene: 5. This CDR3 contains 15 residues. The CDR3 loop is CASSPGTGGGNTIYF. CDR3 bases: TGTGCCAGCAGCCCCGGGACAGGGGGAGGAAACACCATATATTTT.

The chain links TRBV15 to TRBJ2-5, with D maybe TRBD2 (5 bases). The V end was cut by 0 bases, the J end by 6 bases, with 8 bases between. Germline CDR1 and CDR2: LNHNV and YYDKDF (reference sequence). The CDR3 totals 13 residues. The CDR3 is CATSRDEGKTQYF. CDR3 in DNA: TGTGCCACCAGCAGAGACGAGGGAAAGACCCAGTACTTC.

This chain's CDR3 is CASRLTGAEQYF. The CDR3 nucleotides are TGTGCCAGCAGACTCACAGGGGCCGAGCAGTACTTC. The chain has TRBV4-2 and TRBJ2-7; 7 bases fit TRBD1. CDR1 LGHNA and CDR2 YNFKEQ come from the germline V gene. This CDR3 region has 12 residues. V gave up 6 bases and J gave up 6 bases; unmatched junction bases: 5.

The genes are TRBV4-3 and TRBJ1-1; a possible D gene is TRBD1 (6 bases). V lost 8 bases to trimming and J lost 4 bases, with 11 bases between them. The CDR3 contains 12 residues. CDR1 is LGHNA and CDR2 is YSLEER in the germline V gene. CDR3 in amino acids: CASSSDSTEAFF. CDR3 in DNA: TGCGCCAGCTCGTCGGACAGCACTGAAGCTTTCTTT.

This sequence joins TRBV10-3 and TRBJ1-2; D call uncertain. The CDR3 has 13 residues. V shed 0 bases and J shed 4 bases, with 6 bases lying between them. CDR1 is ENHRY and CDR2 is SYGVKD in the germline V gene. The CDR3 coding sequence is TGTGCCATCAGTGAGTCTGGCGGCTATGGCTACACCTTC. Translating gives CAISESGGYGYTF.

This clonotype was observed a few times. This CDR3 reads CASSRPGLAGFNEQFF. CDR3 in DNA: TGTGCCAGCAGCCGACCGGGACTAGCGGGATTCAATGAGCAGTTCTTC. This chain links TRBV27 with TRBJ2-1; 13 nucleotides line up with TRBD2. Losses at the gene ends were 6 bases for V and 6 bases for J; bases not matched to a gene: 8. CDR1 and CDR2 from the germline V gene are MNHEY and SMNVEV (reference sequence). The length of the CDR3 is 16 residues.